The 27 T cell receptor beta chains given below trace back to one sample, sequenced in a study of blood T cell repertoires in COVID-19. Method: immunoSEQ multiplex PCR; TCRdb's copy keeps in-frame clones and lacks some. The sample includes over 250,000 clones, about nine tenths seen only once; the top ten take about 9.8%. The sequenced material came from PBMCs or T cells enriched from blood (not recorded which). The receptors originated from a woman under 30 who had recovered from COVID-19.

The chain uses TRBV5-1 and TRBJ2-2, with 10 bases that match TRBD2. The CDR3 contains 16 residues. The germline V gene encodes CDR1 SGHRS and CDR2 YFSETQ. J was trimmed by 2 bases and V by 3 bases; bases with no gene match: 4. Here the CDR3 reads CASSSGLAVNTGELFF. The CDR3 DNA reads as TGCGCCAGCAGCTCAGGACTAGCGGTCAACACCGGGGAGCTGTTTTTT.

The chain links TRBV21-1 to TRBJ2-3; TRBD2, the D gene given by the table, was not confirmed from the DNA. TRBV21-1 is a pseudogene locus. The CDR3 extends over 13 amino acids. The CDR3 region has the DNA TGTGCCAGCAGCAAACTCCCCACAGATACGCAGTATTTT. This gives the protein CASSKLPTDTQYF.

V is TRBV21-1 and J is TRBJ1-4; the table calls TRBD1, which could not be checked here. TRBV21-1 is flagged as a pseudogene. This CDR3 comprises 14 residues. The CDR3 DNA reads TGTGCCGCCCACTCGACAGCTGCTAATGAAAAACTGTTTTTT. It yields the protein CAAHSTAANEKLFF.

This rearrangement joins TRBV11-3 to TRBJ2-3; TRBD2 agrees at 7 bases. The CDR3 extends over 18 amino acids. CDR1 and CDR2 (germline): SGHNT, YENEEA. V lost 5 bases, J lost 0 bases, and 14 bases stayed unmatched. In nucleotides, the CDR3 is TGTGCCAGCAGCCCGATGAGGACTAGTTGCGTGAGCACAGATACGCAGTATTTT. Amino acids: CASSPMRTSCVSTDTQYF.

This chain uses TRBV6-5 with TRBJ2-2, with D uncertain. V lost 10 bases, J lost 3 bases, and 3 bases lay in between. CDR1 and CDR2 from the germline V gene are MNHEY and SVGAGI. CDR3 length: 10 amino acids. The CDR3 DNA sequence: TGTGCCATCTACACCGGGGAGCTGTTTTTT. Amino acid sequence: CAIYTGELFF.

This rearrangement joins TRBV5-6 to TRBJ2-7; TRBD2 agrees at 10 bases. The germline V gene has CDR1 SGHDT and CDR2 YYEEEE. Losses at the gene ends were 7 bases for V and 5 bases for J; bases not matched to a gene: 12. CDR3 length: 15 residues. The CDR3 bases are TGTGCCAGCGGGGGGAGGGCTAGCGGGAGCCACGAGCAGTACTTC. It is translated as CASGGRASGSHEQYF.

V is TRBV2 and J is TRBJ1-2; TRBD1 is a possible D gene (6 bases). Germline CDR1 reads SNHLY; CDR2 reads FYNNEI. Trimming pared 2 bases from V and 1 base from J, leaving 17 bases between. CDR3 length: 17 amino acids. CDR3 protein: CASSEISPAGDNYGYTF. The CDR3 DNA is TGTGCCAGCAGTGAAATCTCCCCAGCAGGGGATAACTATGGCTACACCTTC.

The rearrangement joins TRBV7-2 to TRBJ1-3; no firm D call. The CDR3 has 15 residues. Germline V CDR1 and CDR2: SGHTA, FQGNSA. V was clipped by 1 base and J by 4 bases, with 11 bases between them. The CDR3 DNA is TGTGCCAGCAGCTTAGTTGGACCGGGGGGAAACACCATATATTTT. Translated, it gives CASSLVGPGGNTIYF.

The chain has TRBV7-3 and TRBJ2-2; D is uncertain. V was cut by 5 bases and J by 4 bases, with 17 bases left in between. The germline gives CDR1 SGHTA, CDR2 FQGTGA. CDR3 length: 16 amino acids. CDR3 in amino acids: CASSPRTVPSTGELFF. CDR3 DNA sequence: TGTGCCAGCAGCCCTCGCACAGTCCCCAGCACCGGGGAGCTGTTTTTT.

This chain connects TRBV4-1 to TRBJ1-5; 9 nucleotides agree with TRBD1. Trimming took 4 bases from V and 6 from J; bases not matched to a gene: 4. The CDR3 has 14 residues. Germline V gene lookup returns CDR1 MGHRA and CDR2 YSYEKL. This CDR3 reads CASSREQGAQPQHF. The CDR3 DNA follows: TGCGCCAGCAGCCGAGAACAGGGGGCTCAGCCCCAGCATTTT.

CDR3 sequence (DNA): TGTGCCAGCAGCTCCGCCGGACAGTACTCTGGAAACACCATATATTTT. Protein product: CASSSAGQYSGNTIYF. The chain links TRBV7-9 to TRBJ1-3; D perhaps matches TRBD1 (6 bases). V was trimmed by 4 bases and J by 0 bases, leaving 13 bases between them. There are 16 residues in the CDR3. The V gene's germline CDR1 is SEHNR and CDR2 FQNEAQ (reference sequence).

This chain connects TRBV2 to TRBJ1-5; no clear D gene. From germline, CDR1 is SNHLY and CDR2 FYNNEI. The CDR3 has 17 residues. The ends were cut back, 0 bases at V and 0 bases at J, with 12 bases in the middle. This chain's CDR3 is CASSEAWAAYSNQPQHF. CDR3 bases: TGTGCCAGCAGTGAAGCGTGGGCAGCCTATAGCAATCAGCCCCAGCATTTT. Supplemented by reference TRBV2 and TRBJ1-5, the full variable domain reads EPEVTQTPSHQVTQMGQEVILRCVPISNHLYFYWYRQILGQKVEFLVSFYNNEISEKSEIFDDQFSVERPDGSNFTLKIRSTKLEDSAMYFCASSEAWAAYSNQPQHFGDGTRLSIL.

This clone was detected once. The rearrangement links TRBV4-2 to TRBJ2-2; D uncertain. V dropped 1 base and J dropped 1 base, with 10 bases sitting between them. Germline values: CDR1 LGHNA, CDR2 YNFKEQ. This CDR3 spans 16 amino acids. The CDR3 loop is CASSQGSAGNTGELFF. CDR3 in DNA: TGTGCCAGCAGCCAAGGCTCCGCCGGGAACACCGGGGAGCTGTTTTTT.

The rearrangement uses TRBV4-3 and TRBJ1-5, with TRBD1 matching 7 bases. The V and J ends lost 3 bases and 2 bases, in that order; junction bases with no gene match: 10. This CDR3 contains 17 residues. The V gene's germline CDR1 is LGHNA and CDR2 YSLEER. CDR3 nucleotides: TGCGCCAGCAGCCAGGCGTATACAGGGGTTGGCAATCAGCCCCAGCATTTT. Amino acids: CASSQAYTGVGNQPQHF.

The rearrangement uses TRBV30 and TRBJ2-2; perhaps TRBD2 as D (7 bases). The CDR3 extends over 17 amino acids. V shed 1 base and J shed 1 base, with 16 bases lying between them. The germline gives CDR1 GTSNPN, CDR2 SVGIG (reference sequence). The CDR3 loop reads CAWSDLRGALNTGELFF. Written as DNA, the CDR3 is TGTGCCTGGAGTGATCTCCGGGGGGCCTTGAACACCGGGGAGCTGTTTTTT.

The rearrangement links TRBV2 to TRBJ2-5; D is ambiguous. The CDR3 extends over 13 amino acids. The ends were cut back, 8 bases at V and 9 bases at J, with 19 bases in the middle. Germline lookup yields CDR1 SNHLY and CDR2 FYNNEI. CDR3 amino acids: CASARSGLEAQYF. In nucleotides, the CDR3 is TGTGCCAGCGCTCGGAGTGGCCTAGAAGCCCAGTACTTC.

The chain links TRBV7-9 to TRBJ1-2; D is possibly TRBD1 (6 bases). Germline lookup yields CDR1 SEHNR and CDR2 FQNEAQ (reference sequence). The CDR3 is made up of 14 amino acids. V was clipped by 5 bases and J by 4 bases, with 14 bases between them. The CDR3 sequence: CASSLSDRFYGYTF. DNA of the CDR3: TGTGCCAGCAGCCTCTCTGACAGGTTCTATGGCTACACCTTC.

The V and J genes are TRBV11-2 and TRBJ1-1; the match to TRBD1 covers 8 bases. Trimming at V came to 0 bases and at J to 0 bases, leaving 6 bases not matched to a gene. CDR1 and CDR2 (germline): SGHAT, FQNNGV. This CDR3 spans 17 amino acids. The CDR3, as DNA: TGTGCCAGCAGCTTAGATCAGACAGGGGTCTTGAACACTGAAGCTTTCTTT. Protein: CASSLDQTGVLNTEAFF.

The rearrangement joins TRBV3-1 (or the pseudogene TRBV3-2) to TRBJ1-1, with 7 bases that match TRBD1. In germline, CDR1 is LGHDT, CDR2 YNNKEL (reference sequence). CDR3 size: 20 residues. Trimming at V came to 0 bases and at J to 2 bases, leaving 18 bases not matched to a gene. The CDR3 DNA reads TGTGCCAGCAGCCAAGATGAGGGGGCGAACGTGTGTGTGAAAAACACTGAAGCTTTCTTT. Translating it yields CASSQDEGANVCVKNTEAFF.

The J gene is TRBJ1-2, the V gene TRBV5-1, with TRBD1 as a possible D gene (6 bases). CDR1 SGHRS and CDR2 YFSETQ come from the germline V gene. The CDR3 contains 13 residues. Deletions cut 0 bases from V and 8 bases from J, with 11 bases between. CDR3 region: CASSLGDIRGYTF. In DNA form, the CDR3 reads TGCGCCAGCAGCTTGGGGGACATTCGCGGCTACACCTTC.

The chain has TRBV6-5 and TRBJ2-1, with D unclear. Looked up from germline, CDR1 is MNHEY and CDR2 is SVGAGI. V was trimmed by 0 bases and J by 6 bases, leaving 12 bases between them. CDR3 length: 15 amino acids. Written as DNA, the CDR3 is TGTGCCAGCAGTTACTCCGGGTATCCCTTCAATGAGCAGTTCTTC. Amino acid sequence: CASSYSGYPFNEQFF.

This chain uses TRBV30 with TRBJ1-1; the match to TRBD1 covers 7 bases. Trimming at V came to 1 base and at J to 1 base, leaving 0 bases not matched to a gene. Per germline, CDR1 GTSNPN and CDR2 SVGIG (reference sequence). The CDR3 is 13 residues long. The CDR3 spells CAWSGQGNTEAFF. CDR3 nucleotides: TGTGCCTGGAGTGGACAGGGGAACACTGAAGCTTTCTTT.

V gene TRBV24-1 combines with J gene TRBJ2-1, with D possibly being TRBD2 (5 bases). V was cut by 4 bases and J by 12 bases, with 12 bases left in between. Germline CDR1 is KGHDR and CDR2 is SFDVKD. The CDR3 is made up of 12 amino acids. The DNA for the CDR3 is TGTGCCACCAGTGACTCACCCGAGGGGCAGTTCTTC. This sequence encodes CATSDSPEGQFF.

This chain connects TRBV7-9 to TRBJ2-5, with TRBD1 as a possible D gene (5 bases). The CDR3 covers 16 residues. V lost 5 bases, J lost 2 bases, and 18 bases lay in between. Germline-derived CDR1 and CDR2 are SEHNR and FQNEAQ (reference sequence). The CDR3 region has the DNA TGTGCCAGCAGCCCGCCGGTGATTGCAGGGCAAGAGACCCAGTACTTC. This gives the protein CASSPPVIAGQETQYF.

V is TRBV25-1 and J is TRBJ2-7; TRBD1 is a possible D gene (6 bases). The CDR3 sequence is 14 residues long. V lost 5 bases and J lost 6, with 17 bases in between. Germline CDR1 and CDR2: MGHDK and SYGVNS. The CDR3 DNA follows: TGTGCCAGCAGTTTAACAGGGCTCCGGATCGAGCAGTACTTC. This encodes CASSLTGLRIEQYF.

The chain combines TRBV15 with TRBJ1-1; 7 bases line up with TRBD1. In germline, CDR1 is LNHNV, CDR2 YYDKDF (reference sequence). The CDR3 runs to 15 residues. Trimming cost V 5 bases and J 0 bases; bases outside gene matches: 6. CDR3 protein: CATSPRDSLNTEAFF. The CDR3 coding sequence is TGTGCCACCAGCCCCCGGGACAGCTTGAACACTGAAGCTTTCTTT.

The V call is TRBV6-5, the J call TRBJ2-3, with TRBD2 identical over 10 bases. The CDR3 totals 14 residues. Germline loops: CDR1 MNHEY, CDR2 SVGAGI. V was pared by 6 bases and J by 3 bases, with 3 bases of the junction left unmatched. The CDR3 DNA reads TGTGCCAGCAGATTAGCGGGAGGTACAGATACGCAGTATTTT. It is translated as CASRLAGGTDTQYF.